This section outlines one T cell receptor (beta chain) sequence together with its context. Its antigen is still unknown. Germline is not matched at one junction end, which may reflect a read error. The record originates from a study of cytomegalovirus exposure and HLA in healthy donors. For the study at large: Falling in the Caucasian-associated ancestry cluster were about 82% of 398 genotyped donors.

Whole-study findings and limits: The study labeled 150 or so TCR beta chains cytomegalovirus-associated. It was reported in a later analysis that an Asian-associated ancestry cluster showed fewer N-insertions than the approximately 670-donor mean. Presence/absence analyses rested on an assumption that sequencing depth was roughly uniform across donors.

Both 60 Vbeta primers and 13 Jbeta primers went into the PCR. TCRdb's copy holds only in-frame clones and misses some; the assay was immunoSEQ multiplex PCR. Of 150,000 or so clones listed, roughly 79% are singletons. This clonotype originated in a male donor in good health and CMV-seronegative. Sequencing used PBMCs.

In nucleotides, the CDR3 is TGTGCCAGCAGTTACTCCGGGACAGCTGGAGACACCATATATTTT. Its translation: CASSYSGTAGDTIYF. The chain joins TRBV6-5 to TRBJ1-3; TRBD1 matches at 7 bases. CDR3 length equals 15 residues. The germline CDR1 and CDR2 sequences are MNHEY and SVGAGI.